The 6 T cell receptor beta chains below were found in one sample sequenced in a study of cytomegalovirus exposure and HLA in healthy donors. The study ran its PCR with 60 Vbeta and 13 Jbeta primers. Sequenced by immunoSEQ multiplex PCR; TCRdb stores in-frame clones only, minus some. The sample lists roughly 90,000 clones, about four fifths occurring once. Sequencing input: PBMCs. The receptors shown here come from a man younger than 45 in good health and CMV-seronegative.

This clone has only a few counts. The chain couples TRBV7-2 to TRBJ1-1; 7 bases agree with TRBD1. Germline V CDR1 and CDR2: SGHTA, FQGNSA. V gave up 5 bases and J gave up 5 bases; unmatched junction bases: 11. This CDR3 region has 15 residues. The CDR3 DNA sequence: TGTGCCAGCAGCCCCCAAGACAGGGTGGTAACTGAAGCTTTCTTT. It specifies CASSPQDRVVTEAFF.

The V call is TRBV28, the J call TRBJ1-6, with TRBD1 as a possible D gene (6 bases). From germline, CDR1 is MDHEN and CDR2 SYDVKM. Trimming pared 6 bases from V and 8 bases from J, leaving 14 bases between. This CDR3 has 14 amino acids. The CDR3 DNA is TGTGCCAGCAGGGGGGGGGCAGGGTATTCACCCCTCCACTTT. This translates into CASRGGAGYSPLHF.

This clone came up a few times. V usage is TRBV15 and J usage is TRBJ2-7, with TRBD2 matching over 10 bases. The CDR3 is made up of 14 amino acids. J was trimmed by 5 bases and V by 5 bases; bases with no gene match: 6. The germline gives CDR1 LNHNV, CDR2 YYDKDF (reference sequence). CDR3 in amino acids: CATSDPSGSNEQYF. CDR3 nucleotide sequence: TGTGCCACCAGCGACCCTAGCGGGAGTAACGAGCAGTACTTC.

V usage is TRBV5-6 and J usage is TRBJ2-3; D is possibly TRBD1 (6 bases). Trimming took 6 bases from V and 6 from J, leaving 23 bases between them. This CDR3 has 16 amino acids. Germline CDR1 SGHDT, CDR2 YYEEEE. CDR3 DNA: TGTGCCAGCAACGCAGTGGGGGCGTCCTTAAGGGATACGCAGTATTTT. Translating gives CASNAVGASLRDTQYF.

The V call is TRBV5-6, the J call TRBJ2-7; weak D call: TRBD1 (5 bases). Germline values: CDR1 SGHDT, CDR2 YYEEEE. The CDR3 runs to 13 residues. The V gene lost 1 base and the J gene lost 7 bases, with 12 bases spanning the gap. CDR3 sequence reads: CASSLQGLREQYF. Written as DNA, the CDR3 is TGTGCCAGCAGCTTGCAGGGTTTAAGGGAGCAGTACTTC.

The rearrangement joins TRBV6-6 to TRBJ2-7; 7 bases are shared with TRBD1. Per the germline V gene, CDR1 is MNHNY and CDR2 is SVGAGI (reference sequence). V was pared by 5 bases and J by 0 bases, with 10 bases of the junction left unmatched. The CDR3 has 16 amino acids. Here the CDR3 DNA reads TGTGCCAGCAGTCCCCTGACAGGGTTCTCCTCCTACGAGCAGTACTTC. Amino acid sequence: CASSPLTGFSSYEQYF.